These 12 T cell receptor beta chains were sequenced from one sample in a study of patients and donors after allogeneic stem cell transplantation. TCRdb analysed the RT-PCR reads with MiXCR anew, one entry per CDR3 protein. The repertoire holds about 230,000 distinct CDR3 sequences, with 13% to 15% as singletons. The sample was blood, either unsorted or a sorted T cell fraction (not recorded which). The receptors originated from a human donor who was either an allogeneic HSCT recipient or a stem cell or donor lymphocyte infusion donor (not recorded which). It is not recorded whose cells these are; they may come from a transplant donor.

This clonotype occurred a few times. The chain has TRBV7-2 and TRBJ2-4; D perhaps matches TRBD2 (6 bases). The CDR3 is 17 amino acids. V shed 0 bases and J shed 2 bases, with 14 bases lying between them. Germline V gene sequence: CDR1 SGHTA, CDR2 FQGNSA. The DNA for the CDR3 is TGTGCCAGCAGCTTAGCTCTCGCTAGCGTAACCAAAAACATTCAGTACTTC. It is translated as CASSLALASVTKNIQYF.

A few counts support this clonotype. V usage is TRBV5-1 and J usage is TRBJ1-2, with a possible D match to TRBD1 (5 bases). V lost 4 bases and J 10 bases, leaving 14 bases between the germline ends. CDR3 length: 12 amino acids. Germline assignment: CDR1 SGHRS and CDR2 YFSETQ. CDR3 bases: TGCGCCAGCAGCCCGGGGACCTATAACTACACCTTC. Translated, it gives CASSPGTYNYTF.

This clonotype was seen a handful of times. The chain employs TRBV24-1 and TRBJ1-4, with 8 bases lining up with TRBD1. Germline V gives CDR1 KGHDR, CDR2 SFDVKD. V lost 3 bases and J lost 8; bases outside the gene matches: 13. The CDR3 is made up of 17 amino acids. For the CDR3, the DNA is TGTGCCACCAGTGATACAACCGGGACAGGCGGTTACGAAAAACTGTTTTTT. Its translation is CATSDTTGTGGYEKLFF.

The J gene is TRBJ1-6, the V gene TRBV3-1; 7 bases agree with TRBD1. The CDR3 totals 17 residues. Germline values: CDR1 LGHDT, CDR2 YNNKEL (reference sequence). Trimming took 0 bases from V and 4 from J; bases not matched to a gene: 6. The CDR3 sequence is CASSQDFGTDYNSPLHF. CDR3 DNA sequence: TGTGCCAGCAGCCAAGATTTCGGGACAGATTATAATTCACCCCTCCACTTT.

The rearrangement joins TRBV7-2 to TRBJ1-6, with 8 bases that match TRBD1. The V and J ends lost 5 bases and 14 bases, in that order; junction bases with no gene match: 8. CDR1 is SGHTA, CDR2 FQGNSA, per germline. The CDR3 loop spans 13 amino acids. The CDR3 DNA sequence: TGTGCCAGCAGCACACAGGGGGGGACGGCCCTCCACTTT. Residues: CASSTQGGTALHF.

This clonotype was seen repeatedly, ten times or more. This rearrangement joins TRBV11-2 to TRBJ2-5; 8 bases agree with TRBD2. Germline CDR1 reads SGHAT; CDR2 reads FQNNGV. The length of the CDR3 is 15 residues. V shed 7 bases, J shed 5 bases, and the junction held 12 bases outside the gene matches. As DNA, the CDR3 is TGTGCCAGCACCATGTCCGGGGGGGCCAGTGAGACCCAGTACTTC. Its protein is CASTMSGGASETQYF.

The chain couples TRBV19 to TRBJ1-1; 7 positions agree with TRBD1. CDR1 is LNHDA and CDR2 is SQIVND in the germline V gene (reference sequence). V lost 3 bases, J lost 6 bases, and 7 bases stayed unmatched. The CDR3 totals 14 residues. Here the CDR3 reads CASSIVGGGAEAFF. DNA of the CDR3: TGTGCCAGTAGTATTGTGGGAGGGGGCGCTGAAGCTTTCTTT. The entire variable domain, with the rest obtained from reference TRBV19 and TRBJ1-1, is as follows: DGGITQSPKYLFRKEGQNVTLSCEQNLNHDAMYWYRQDPGQGLRLIYYSQIVNDFQKGDIAEGYSVSREKKESFPLTVTSAQKNPTAFYLCASSIVGGGAEAFFGQGTRLTVV.

Regarding this clonotype: The junction departs from the called germline gene at one end, perhaps through a read error. V and J are TRBV29-1 and TRBJ2-5; D tentatively reads TRBD1 or TRBD2 (5 bases each). Germline-derived CDR1 and CDR2 are SQVTM and ANQGSEA. The CDR3 has 11 residues. This CDR3 is CSVGTSETRYF. The CDR3 DNA reads as TGCAGCGTCGGGACCTCGGAGACCCGGTACTTC.

The chain joins TRBV5-1 to TRBJ2-1; D possibly corresponds to TRBD1 (5 bases). V was shortened by 0 bases and J by 8 bases, with 12 bases between the two germline ends. CDR3 length: 14 amino acids. CDR1 is SGHRS and CDR2 is YFSETQ in the germline V gene. The CDR3: CASSLGSTVDEQFF. In DNA, the CDR3 is TGCGCCAGCAGCTTGGGATCGACAGTCGATGAGCAGTTCTTC.

Points on this clonotype: The likely explanation is a read error, given a far larger clone one base away. The chain combines TRBV5-3 with TRBJ2-1; 8 nucleotides match TRBD1. TRBV5-3 carries the ORF label, with uncertain function. The J segment lost 7 bases and the V segment lost 4 bases, leaving 16 bases of the junction unmatched. The CDR3 sequence is 17 residues long. The CDR3 protein is CARSPQSRTGFRNEQFF. The CDR3 DNA reads TGTGCCAGAAGCCCACAATCAAGGACAGGGTTTAGAAATGAGCAGTTCTTC.

The chain carries TRBV29-1 and TRBJ2-7, with D uncertain. V shed 4 bases and J shed 0 bases, with 10 bases lying between them. The CDR3 contains 13 residues. Germline V CDR1 and CDR2: SQVTM, ANQGSEA. The CDR3 reads CSVGAPGSYEQYF. CDR3 nucleotide sequence: TGCAGCGTTGGTGCCCCAGGCTCCTACGAGCAGTACTTC.

The CDR3 protein is CASSAGVSSNTEAFF. CDR3 coding DNA: TGTGCCAGCAGCGCAGGGGTCTCATCGAACACTGAAGCTTTCTTT. The chain employs TRBV5-4 and TRBJ1-1; D may be TRBD1 (6 bases). V dropped 4 bases and J dropped 1 base, with 14 bases sitting between them. The CDR3 length is 15 residues. Germline V gives CDR1 SGHNT, CDR2 YYREEE (reference sequence).